The 12 T cell receptor beta chains below come from one sample, sequenced in a study of T-cell memory formation after mild COVID-19. MiXCR was run by TCRdb on the 5' RACE reads, yielding one entry per CDR3 protein. The data contain 200,000 or so distinct CDR3 sequences, around 9.1% of them singletons. Sequenced input: PBMCs or a T cell subset sorted from them (not recorded which). The source of these receptors is a man aged 18-30 years who had mild COVID-19 (a few samples of this study predate the infection). Cell type and time point are not known.

At least ten counts were recorded for this clonotype. V is TRBV6-1 and J is TRBJ2-7, with TRBD2 matching 11 bases. The V gene end was trimmed by 7 bases and the J gene end by 2 bases; junction bases not matched to a gene: 4. CDR3 length: 14 amino acids. From germline, CDR1 is MNHNS and CDR2 SASEGT. The DNA for the CDR3 is TGTGCCAGCATCTCGACTAGCGGGACCTACGAGCAGTACTTC. Translation gives CASISTSGTYEQYF.

The chain has TRBV5-1 and TRBJ1-1; no clear D. The germline V and J ends were trimmed by 5 bases and 5 bases, with 16 bases remaining between them. The CDR3 has 14 amino acids. Germline lookup yields CDR1 SGHRS and CDR2 YFSETQ. CDR3 sequence (DNA): TGCGCCAGCAGAACCGCCAGATGGTATACTGAAGCTTTCTTT. Encoded protein: CASRTARWYTEAFF.

The chain links TRBV19 to TRBJ1-5; possible D gene TRBD1, 5 bases. Germline CDR1 LNHDA, CDR2 SQIVND (reference sequence). This CDR3 has 16 amino acids. The V end was cut by 4 bases, the J end by 0 bases, with 13 bases between. CDR3 coding DNA: TGTGCCAGTAGTACCGGAGGGGTGGATAGCAATCAGCCCCAGCATTTT. Encoded protein: CASSTGGVDSNQPQHF.

This clonotype was seen at least ten times. This chain links TRBV5-1 with TRBJ2-7; D is undetermined. V shed 0 bases and J shed 5 bases, with 21 bases lying between them. The CDR3 contains 17 residues. The germline gives CDR1 SGHRS, CDR2 YFSETQ. CDR3 nucleotide sequence: TGCGCCAGCAGCTTGGCCCTGGGGTCCGCGCGGATCGACGAGCAGTACTTC. It yields the protein CASSLALGSARIDEQYF.

Ten or more counts support this clonotype. The chain links TRBV7-8 to TRBJ2-1, with D unresolved. Trimming took off 1 base at V and 6 bases at J, with 7 bases between the two ends. Per germline, CDR1 SGHVS and CDR2 FQNEAQ. The CDR3 runs 13 residues. In nucleotides, the CDR3 is TGTGCCAGCAGCTTAGGGCCTTTCAATGAGCAGTTCTTC. This encodes CASSLGPFNEQFF.

This clonotype was detected ten times or more. The chain uses TRBV7-3 and TRBJ2-5; D tentatively fits TRBD1 or TRBD2 (6 bases each). V was cut by 1 base and J by 5 bases, with 14 bases left in between. The CDR3 length is 15 residues. From germline, CDR1 is SGHTA and CDR2 FQGTGA. The CDR3 DNA reads as TGTGCCAGCAGCTTAAAGGGGGGCCGATGGGAGACCCAGTACTTC. The encoded protein is CASSLKGGRWETQYF.

Points on this clonotype: It is unclear where the CDR3 begins or ends on the DNA, so no DNA is shown, and the CDR3 is as TCRdb lists it. The chain carries TRBV7-8 and TRBJ1-1. The CDR3 totals 16 residues, both ends included. Germline CDR1 reads SGHVS; CDR2 reads FQNEAQ. CDR3 in amino acids: CASVRGILVMNTEAFF.

This clonotype showed up many times. The CDR3 nucleotides read TGCGCCAGCAGCCAAGAAACTGGGGCGGCCCAGGGCTACGAGCAGTACTTC. Encoded protein: CASSQETGAAQGYEQYF. The chain recombines TRBV4-3 with TRBJ2-7, with a weak D call TRBD1 (5 bases). The CDR3 runs 17 residues. CDR1 and CDR2 from the germline V gene are LGHNA and YSLEER. Trimming removed 0 bases at V and 3 bases at J, with 18 bases between.

This chain uses TRBV6-2 or TRBV6-3 with TRBJ2-1; 8 nucleotides align to TRBD2. This CDR3 contains 16 residues. Trimming took 2 bases from V and 9 from J; bases not matched to a gene: 12. CDR1 and CDR2 (germline): MNHEY, SVGEGT. The CDR3 nucleotides read TGTGCCAGCAGTTACAGACTGAGCGGGGGTTCTATTGAGCAGTTCTTC. It codes for CASSYRLSGGSIEQFF.

This clonotype was seen many times. The genes are TRBV7-2 and TRBJ2-5; 8 bases are shared with TRBD1. CDR1 is SGHTA and CDR2 is FQGNSA in the germline V gene. The trim removed 5 bases at V and 4 bases at J, leaving 6 bases unmatched. CDR3 size: 14 residues. In DNA form, the CDR3 reads TGTGCCAGCAGCCCTGGACAGGGATCAGAGACCCAGTACTTC. It codes for CASSPGQGSETQYF.

CDR3 sequence (DNA): TGTGCCAGCAGCTTCACAGGGAATGAGACCCAGTACTTC. Its protein product is CASSFTGNETQYF. The chain carries TRBV5-6 and TRBJ2-5; tentatively, D is TRBD1 (6 bases). Between the trimmed V and J ends, which lost 2 bases and 5 bases, there was a span of 10 bases. Germline CDR1 SGHDT, CDR2 YYEEEE. The CDR3 length is 13 residues.

In this sample, this clonotype turned up a few times. The chain employs TRBV5-1 and TRBJ2-2, with 7 nucleotides matching TRBD2. Germline V CDR1 and CDR2: SGHRS, YFSETQ. V lost 4 bases to trimming and J lost 7 bases; unmatched junction nucleotides: 7. CDR3 size: 14 residues. The CDR3 sequence: CASSPSGEVGELFF. In nucleotides, the CDR3 is TGCGCCAGCAGCCCGAGCGGGGAAGTCGGGGAGCTGTTTTTT.